A selection of T cell receptor beta chains follows, all from one sample in a study of response to subunit inactivated influenza vaccine. TCRdb re-called the RT-PCR reads with MiXCR, one entry per CDR3 protein. Of around 520,000 distinct CDR3 sequences listed, roughly 27% are singletons. Specimen: CD4+ T cells sorted from PBMCs, collected 5 days after vaccination. These receptors came from a man aged 45-60 years who received an inactivated influenza vaccine. The CDR3 runs from the conserved cysteine through the conserved F or W.

V gene,CDR3 length,J gene,CDR3 protein
TRBV2,13,TRBJ2-3,CASTGLVPDTQYF
TRBV29-1,13,TRBJ2-3,CSVEGASPDTQYF
TRBV20-1,15,TRBJ2-5,CSATGTSRTQETQYF
TRBV21-1,15,TRBJ1-1,CASSNRLSHWTGDFF
TRBV7-2,15,TRBJ1-1,CASSLSSNVQGEAFF
TRBV6-6,13,TRBJ2-7,CASTPRGVGEQYF
TRBV7-2,15,TRBJ2-1,CASTEGVSSYNEQFF
TRBV14,13,TRBJ2-1,CASSPRLGDEQFF
TRBV20-1,15,TRBJ2-7,CSARDVSRNSYEQYF
TRBV9,18,TRBJ2-1,CASSPKRGGLTPYNEQFF
TRBV20-1,14,TRBJ2-3,CSASGLERTDTQYF
TRBV7-9,14,TRBJ1-5,CASSQDRVDQPQHF
TRBV20-1,16,TRBJ2-5,CSASRAIAGVGETQYF
TRBV5-1,14,TRBJ2-3,CASSLYQTPDTQYF
TRBV4-3,15,TRBJ2-1,CASSQEGDRFDEQFF
TRBV29-1,14,TRBJ2-3,CSTRLAGTTDTQYF
TRBV5-1,14,TRBJ2-5,CASSSRPSQETQYF
TRBV5-1,15,TRBJ1-2,CASRIRDAEGTGYTF
TRBV12-3/TRBV12-4,14,TRBJ2-2,CASSFSGGAGELFF
TRBV25-1,20,TRBJ2-4,CASSSRPGTSGDVAKNIQYF
TRBV15,16,TRBJ2-7,CATSSNRGGRPYEQYF
TRBV4-2,13,TRBJ1-1,CASGRAANTEAFF
TRBV7-3,15,TRBJ2-1,CASSSREVAYNEQFF
TRBV9,14,TRBJ2-2,CASSVEGVSGELFF
TRBV12-3/TRBV12-4,14,TRBJ2-2,CASSRIGTTGELFF
TRBV30,15,TRBJ2-7,CAWSPTASRIYEQYF
TRBV5-5,13,TRBJ1-4,CASSPIGDEKLFF
TRBV3-1,13,TRBJ1-5,CASSPDHNQPQHF
TRBV3-1,11,TRBJ2-7,CASQGVYEQYF
TRBV27,13,TRBJ2-1,CASSSGSSPTRFF
TRBV12-3/TRBV12-4,13,TRBJ1-1,CASSFLSNTEAFF
TRBV7-9,14,TRBJ2-3,CASSLSWGADTQYF
TRBV2,14,TRBJ2-7,CASRNIRNSYEQYF
TRBV12-3/TRBV12-4,16,TRBJ2-1,CASGQDSGRPNNEQFF
TRBV5-1,14,TRBJ2-3,CASSLVQGADTQYF
TRBV10-3,11,TRBJ2-7,CAIAVLDEQYF
TRBV20-1,11,TRBJ1-1,CSVLGPTEAFF
TRBV4-2,13,TRBJ2-3,CASSQTDFGTQYF
TRBV10-3,15,TRBJ2-3,CAISGEGQVGRTQYF
TRBV20-1,12,TRBJ2-7,CSVWTSSHEQYF
TRBV7-3,16,TRBJ2-1,CASSSPLAESYNEQFF
TRBV5-1,13,TRBJ1-5,CASSLGAYQPQHF
TRBV9,15,TRBJ2-1,CASGAGTSRGNEQFF
TRBV6-5,16,TRBJ2-7,CASSFTPGQGAYEQYF
TRBV4-3,18,TRBJ1-5,CASSTEGGTPRSNQPQHF
TRBV6-1,13,TRBJ2-4,CASSPPGQNIQYF
TRBV25-1,13,TRBJ2-5,CASSVGGAETQYF
TRBV12-3/TRBV12-4,16,TRBJ2-3,CASSLLAGGLRDTQYF
TRBV29-1,15,TRBJ2-3,CSYLRVTSSTDTQYF
TRBV5-1,16,TRBJ2-1,CASSLTSGGAHNEQFF
TRBV11-2,13,TRBJ2-5,CASTSDWTSSQYF
TRBV20-1,15,TRBJ2-3,CSAPSGGTSTDTQYF
TRBV18,15,TRBJ2-5,CASSPRQGLGETQYF